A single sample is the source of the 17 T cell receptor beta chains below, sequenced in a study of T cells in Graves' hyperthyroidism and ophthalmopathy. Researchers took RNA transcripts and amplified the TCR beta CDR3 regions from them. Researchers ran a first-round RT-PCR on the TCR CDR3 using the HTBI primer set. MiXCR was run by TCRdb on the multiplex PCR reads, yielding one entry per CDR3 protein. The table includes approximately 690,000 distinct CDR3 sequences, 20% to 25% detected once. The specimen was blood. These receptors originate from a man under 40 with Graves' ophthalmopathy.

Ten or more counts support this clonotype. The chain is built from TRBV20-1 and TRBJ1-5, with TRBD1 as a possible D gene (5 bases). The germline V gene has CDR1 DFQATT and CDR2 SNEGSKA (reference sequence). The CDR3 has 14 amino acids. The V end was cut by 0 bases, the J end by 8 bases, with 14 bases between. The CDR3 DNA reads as TGCAGTGCTAGAGAGGGTTGGGGCCTAGAGCCCCAGCATTTT. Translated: CSAREGWGLEPQHF.

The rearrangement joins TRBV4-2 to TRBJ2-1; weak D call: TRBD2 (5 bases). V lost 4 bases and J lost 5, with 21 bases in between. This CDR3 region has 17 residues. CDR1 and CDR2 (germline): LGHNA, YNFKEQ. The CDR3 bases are TGTGCCAGCAGCCCGCCGTTGCGTAGCGACTACAACAATGAGCAGTTCTTC. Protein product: CASSPPLRSDYNNEQFF.

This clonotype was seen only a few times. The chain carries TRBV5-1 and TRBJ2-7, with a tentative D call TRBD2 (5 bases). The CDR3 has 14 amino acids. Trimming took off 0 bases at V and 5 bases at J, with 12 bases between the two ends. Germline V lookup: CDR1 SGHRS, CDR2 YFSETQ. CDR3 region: CASSLDEGVDEQYF. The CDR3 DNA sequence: TGCGCCAGCAGCTTGGACGAGGGAGTGGACGAGCAGTACTTC.

As DNA, the CDR3 is TGTGCCAGCAGCCGAAATACAGTATCCTACGAGCAGTACTTC. Protein: CASSRNTVSYEQYF. The chain uses TRBV13 and TRBJ2-7; D uncertain. CDR3 length: 14 residues. Germline loops: CDR1 PRHDT, CDR2 FYEKMQ (reference sequence). The V and J ends lost 5 bases and 1 base respectively, with 12 bases between them.

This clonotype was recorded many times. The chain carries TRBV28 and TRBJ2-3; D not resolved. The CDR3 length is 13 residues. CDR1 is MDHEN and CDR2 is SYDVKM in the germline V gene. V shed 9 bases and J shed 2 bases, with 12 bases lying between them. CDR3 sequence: CASRVDATDTQYF. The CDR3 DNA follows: TGTGCCAGTAGGGTGGATGCCACAGATACGCAGTATTTT.

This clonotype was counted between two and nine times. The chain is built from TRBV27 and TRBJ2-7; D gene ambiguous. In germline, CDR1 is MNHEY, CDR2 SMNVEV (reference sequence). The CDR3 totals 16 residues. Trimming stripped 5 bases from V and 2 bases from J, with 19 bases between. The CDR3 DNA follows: TGTGCCAGCAGTCAAGAACGGGCGAGTAGACCCTACGAGCAGTACTTC. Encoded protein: CASSQERASRPYEQYF.

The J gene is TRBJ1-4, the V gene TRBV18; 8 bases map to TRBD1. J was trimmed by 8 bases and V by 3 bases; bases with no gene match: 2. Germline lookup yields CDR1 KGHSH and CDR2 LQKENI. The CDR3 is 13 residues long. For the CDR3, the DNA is TGTGCCAGCTCACCCAGACAGGGGGAAAAACTGTTTTTT. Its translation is CASSPRQGEKLFF.

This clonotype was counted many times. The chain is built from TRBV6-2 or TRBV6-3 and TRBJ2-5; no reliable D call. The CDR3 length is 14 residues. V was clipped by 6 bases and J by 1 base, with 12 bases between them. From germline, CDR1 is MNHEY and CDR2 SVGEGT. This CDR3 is CASSLPAPQETQYF. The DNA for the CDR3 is TGTGCCAGCAGCTTACCTGCGCCCCAAGAGACCCAGTACTTC.

CDR3 sequence reads: CASNPGQGAITEAFF. The CDR3 region has the DNA TGTGCCAGCAATCCGGGACAGGGGGCGATTACTGAAGCTTTCTTT. This chain joins TRBV6-2 or TRBV6-3 and TRBJ1-1; 12 bases agree with TRBD1. The trim removed 7 bases at V and 5 bases at J, leaving 8 bases unmatched. Germline-derived CDR1 and CDR2 are MNHEY and SVGEGT. The length of the CDR3 is 15 residues.

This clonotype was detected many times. The CDR3 region is CASSLRGGLGEQYF. CDR3 nucleotides: TGTGCCAGCAGCTTACGGGGGGGGCTGGGCGAGCAGTACTTC. The chain links TRBV7-8 to TRBJ2-7, with 8 bases fitting TRBD2. The junction had 6 bases not matched to a gene; V was cut back by 2 bases and J by 6 bases. The CDR3 totals 14 residues. Germline V CDR1 and CDR2: SGHVS, FQNEAQ. Using reference TRBV7-8 and TRBJ2-7 for the parts outside the CDR3, the full variable domain is GAGVSQSPRYKVAKRGQDVALRCDPISGHVSLFWYQQALGQGPEFLTYFQNEAQLDKSGLPSDRFFAERPEGSVSTLKIQRTQQEDSAVYLCASSLRGGLGEQYFGPGTRLTVT.

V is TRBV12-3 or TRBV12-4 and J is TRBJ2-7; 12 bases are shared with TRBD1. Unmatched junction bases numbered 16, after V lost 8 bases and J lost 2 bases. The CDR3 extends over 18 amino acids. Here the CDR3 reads CASGRGQGAPPLPYEQYF. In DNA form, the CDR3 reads TGTGCCAGCGGAAGGGGACAGGGGGCGCCCCCTCTTCCCTACGAGCAGTACTTC.

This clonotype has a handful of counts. Here the CDR3 reads CSARRLGLNTEAFF. In nucleotides, the CDR3 is TGCAGTGCTAGGCGGCTGGGGTTGAACACTGAAGCTTTCTTT. The chain links TRBV20-1 to TRBJ1-1; D not certain. The CDR3 contains 14 residues. Germline V gene data show CDR1 as DFQATT and CDR2 as SNEGSKA (reference sequence). Trimming pared 3 bases from V and 0 bases from J, leaving 11 bases between.

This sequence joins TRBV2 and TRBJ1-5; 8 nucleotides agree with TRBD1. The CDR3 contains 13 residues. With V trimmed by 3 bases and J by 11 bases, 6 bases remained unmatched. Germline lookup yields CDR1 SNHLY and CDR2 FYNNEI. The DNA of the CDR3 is TGTGCCAGCAGTGAGGGACAGGCGTTAACCCAGCATTTT. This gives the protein CASSEGQALTQHF.

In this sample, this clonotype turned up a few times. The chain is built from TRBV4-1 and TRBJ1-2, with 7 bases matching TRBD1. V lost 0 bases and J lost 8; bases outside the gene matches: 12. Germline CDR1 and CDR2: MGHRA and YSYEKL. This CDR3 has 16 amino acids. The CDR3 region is CASSQDPGRGGGGYTF. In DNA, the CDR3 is TGCGCCAGCAGCCAAGATCCCGGGAGAGGGGGCGGCGGCTACACCTTC.

CDR3 DNA sequence: TGTGCCAGCAGCCACGGACTGGGGAACACCGGGGAGCTGTTTTTT. Translating gives CASSHGLGNTGELFF. J is TRBJ2-2 and V is TRBV12-3 or TRBV12-4, with D maybe TRBD2 (5 bases). This CDR3 is built from 15 residues. V lost 6 bases and J lost 1, with 12 bases in between.

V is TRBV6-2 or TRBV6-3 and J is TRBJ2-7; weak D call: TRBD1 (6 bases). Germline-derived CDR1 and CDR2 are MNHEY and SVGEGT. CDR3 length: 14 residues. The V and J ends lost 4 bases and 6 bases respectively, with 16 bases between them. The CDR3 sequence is CASSWAGEMFEQYF. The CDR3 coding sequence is TGTGCCAGCAGTTGGGCAGGGGAAATGTTCGAGCAGTACTTC.

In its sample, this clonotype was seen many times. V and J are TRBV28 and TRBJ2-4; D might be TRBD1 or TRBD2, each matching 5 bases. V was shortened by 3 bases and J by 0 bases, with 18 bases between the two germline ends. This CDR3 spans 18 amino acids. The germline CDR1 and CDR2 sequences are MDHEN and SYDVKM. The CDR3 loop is CASSFLQRGQLAKNIQYF. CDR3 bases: TGTGCCAGCAGTTTCCTTCAACGGGGCCAGCTAGCCAAAAACATTCAGTACTTC.